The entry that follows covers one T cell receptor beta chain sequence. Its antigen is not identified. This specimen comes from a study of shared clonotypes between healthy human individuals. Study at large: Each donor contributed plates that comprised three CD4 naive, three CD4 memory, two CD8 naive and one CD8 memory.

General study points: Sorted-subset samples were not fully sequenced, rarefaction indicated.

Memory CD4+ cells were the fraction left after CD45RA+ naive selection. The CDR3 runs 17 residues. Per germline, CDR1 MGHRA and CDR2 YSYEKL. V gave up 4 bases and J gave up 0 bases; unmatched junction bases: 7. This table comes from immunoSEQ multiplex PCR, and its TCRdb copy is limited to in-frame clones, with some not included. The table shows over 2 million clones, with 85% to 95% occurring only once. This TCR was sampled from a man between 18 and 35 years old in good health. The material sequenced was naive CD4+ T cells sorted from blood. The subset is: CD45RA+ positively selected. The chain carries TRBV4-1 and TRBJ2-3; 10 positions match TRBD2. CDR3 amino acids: CASSPLLAGVSTDTQYF. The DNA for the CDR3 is TGCGCCAGCAGCCCCCTCCTAGCGGGGGTTAGCACAGATACGCAGTATTTT.